Sequencing of this T cell receptor (beta chain) was carried out in a study of spatial heterogeneity in lung cancer. Findings and limits, study-wide: Nonsynonymous mutations, ubiquitous and regional, were tracked respectively by counts of ubiquitous and regional expanded TCRs. How many expanded intratumoral alpha and beta TCRs were present tracked the tumor mutation count, which was a count of nonsynonymous mutations.

This clonotype came up many times. Its target is not known. Trimming removed 10 bases from V and 4 bases from J; junction bases left unmatched: 6. This CDR3 has 14 amino acids. The germline gives CDR1 MNHEY, CDR2 SVGEGT. Indicated time point: sample taken at primary tumor resection. Each CDR3 protein gets one entry after TCRdb re-called the 5' RACE reads with MiXCR. The table includes around 6,400 distinct CDR3 sequences, around 7.1% detected once. The V and J genes are TRBV6-2 or TRBV6-3 and TRBJ2-1, with 11 positions matching TRBD2. Specimen: lung tumor tissue, collected at surgery. The sequence came from a male donor with early-stage non-small cell lung cancer. CDR3 residues: CANTSGGGYNEQFF. The CDR3 DNA reads TGTGCCAACACTAGCGGGGGAGGGTACAATGAGCAGTTCTTC.